This T cell receptor beta chain was documented in a study of liver allograft versus peripheral blood T cells. Turning to the study itself: Hepatic allograft T cell receptor repertoires were evaluated relative to those present in recipients' peripheral blood.

The CDR3 contains 15 residues. V was pared by 7 bases and J by 7 bases, with 12 bases of the junction left unmatched. Germline V gives CDR1 LNHDA, CDR2 SQIVND (reference sequence). This clonotype has ten or more counts. Its antigen is not known. Overall study findings and caveats: Liver allograft repertoires of T cell receptors reportedly diverged from peripheral blood repertoires.

TCRdb re-called the reads with MiXCR, one entry per CDR3 protein. The table lists just over 5,000 distinct CDR3 sequences, less than 20% of them singletons. This chain uses TRBV19 with TRBJ2-1, with 8 bases identical to TRBD2. The clonotype was recovered from a human patient who had a liver transplant. Among the T cells, some may be from the graft donor. CDR3 DNA: TGTGCCAGTACCGTCCTAGCGGGTCCTGGTAATGAGCAGTTCTTC. Its protein product is CASTVLAGPGNEQFF.